The 22 T cell receptor beta chains reported below all come from one sample, sequenced in a study of CD8 T cells in Susac syndrome. Reverse transcription used 0.5 to 1 ug RNA and random hexamers. Via MiXCR, TCRdb re-called the immunoSEQ multiplex PCR reads, giving one row per CDR3 protein. The sample consists of roughly 170,000 distinct CDR3 sequences, around 93% of them appearing once. The sample comprised CD4+ T cells from PBMCs. The receptors originated from a human donor with multiple sclerosis.

This rearrangement joins TRBV6-2 or TRBV6-3 to TRBJ1-2, with 7 bases aligning to TRBD1. V shed 7 bases and J 4 bases; nucleotides not matched to a gene: 9. Looked up from germline, CDR1 is MNHEY and CDR2 is SVGEGT. The CDR3 is 14 residues long. CDR3 region: CASTPEGQIYGYTF. The CDR3 nucleotides read TGTGCCAGCACTCCGGAGGGACAGATCTATGGCTACACCTTC.

The chain couples TRBV3-1 to TRBJ2-1; 9 bases fit TRBD2. This CDR3 has 15 residues. J gave up 7 bases and V 1 base, and 5 bases lay outside the gene matches. Germline V gene data show CDR1 as LGHDT and CDR2 as YNNKEL (reference sequence). The CDR3 protein is CASSQGAGGGNEQFF. CDR3 nucleotides: TGTGCCAGCAGCCAAGGAGCGGGAGGAGGAAATGAGCAGTTCTTC.

The CDR3 DNA is TGCAGTGCAGAGGGCAGCAACAGCGTTTATGGCTACACCTTC. As protein: CSAEGSNSVYGYTF. The chain uses TRBV20-1 and TRBJ1-2, with D unresolved. This CDR3 is 14 amino acids long. V lost 6 bases to trimming and J lost 5 bases, with 19 bases between them. CDR1 is DFQATT and CDR2 is SNEGSKA in the germline V gene (reference sequence).

The CDR3 DNA reads TGTGCCAGCAGTTTTAACAGGGGGCAGGCAGATACGCAGTATTTT. Translating it yields CASSFNRGQADTQYF. The chain links TRBV12-3 or TRBV12-4 to TRBJ2-3; TRBD1 agrees at 9 bases. J lost 4 bases, V lost 3 bases, and 5 bases had no gene match. The CDR3 runs to 15 residues.

The chain couples TRBV5-1 to TRBJ1-2, with D uncertain. Trimming cost V 0 bases and J 8 bases, with 14 bases left between them. The germline V gene has CDR1 SGHRS and CDR2 YFSETQ. The CDR3 spans 14 residues. CDR3 coding DNA: TGCGCCAGCAGCTTGGAGGTTTGGGGAGCCGGCTACACCTTC. The encoded protein is CASSLEVWGAGYTF.

The rearrangement links TRBV7-3 to TRBJ2-1; D not resolved. Trimming took off 5 bases at V and 7 bases at J, with 15 bases between the two ends. The CDR3 runs 14 residues. Germline-derived CDR1 and CDR2 are SGHTA and FQGTGA. The CDR3 sequence is CASSPQSLANEQFF. The CDR3 region has the DNA TGTGCCAGCAGCCCCCAGTCCCTGGCGAATGAGCAGTTCTTC.

This sequence joins TRBV5-4 and TRBJ2-6, with D possibly matching TRBD1 (7 bases). Germline CDR1 SGHNT, CDR2 YYREEE (reference sequence). The germline V and J ends were trimmed by 6 bases and 1 base, with 20 bases remaining between them. This CDR3 spans 18 amino acids. The CDR3 coding sequence is TGTGCCAGCATCCAACACAGGGGAGGTTTGTCTGGGGCCAACGTCCTGACTTTC. Amino acid sequence: CASIQHRGGLSGANVLTF.

The rearrangement links TRBV29-1 to TRBJ2-1; D is unclear. Germline V gene sequence: CDR1 SQVTM, CDR2 ANQGSEA. Trimming shortened V by 7 bases and J by 9 bases, and 22 bases separated the two germline ends. CDR3 length: 14 residues. CDR3 protein: CSARRYSSRPEQFF. The CDR3 nucleotides read TGCAGCGCCCGTCGATACTCGTCGAGACCTGAGCAGTTCTTC.

The chain carries TRBV24-1 and TRBJ1-2; no clear D. Trimming pared 5 bases from V and 4 bases from J, leaving 7 bases between. CDR3 length: 12 amino acids. Germline lookup yields CDR1 KGHDR and CDR2 SFDVKD. The CDR3 region has the DNA TGTGCCACCAGTGCCCGGGGCTATGGCTACACCTTC. It yields the protein CATSARGYGYTF.

This clonotype was observed a single time. The rearrangement joins TRBV10-3 to TRBJ2-2; D gene unclear. This CDR3 is 16 amino acids long. CDR1 and CDR2 (germline): ENHRY, SYGVKD. Trimming left V 5 bases short and J 3 bases short, with 16 bases between. CDR3 protein: CAISSVNWADTGELFF. DNA for the CDR3: TGTGCCATCAGTTCCGTTAACTGGGCCGACACCGGGGAGCTGTTTTTT.

The chain has TRBV4-3 and TRBJ2-2, with D possibly being TRBD2 (5 bases). V was clipped by 0 bases and J by 0 bases, with 14 bases between them. Germline CDR1 and CDR2: LGHNA and YSLEER. This CDR3 region has 18 residues. CDR3 coding DNA: TGCGCCAGCAGCCAAGAGGAAAGACGGGGAGCGAACACCGGGGAGCTGTTTTTT. It codes for CASSQEERRGANTGELFF.

The chain has TRBV24-1 and TRBJ2-5; D remains unclear. The germline CDR1 and CDR2 sequences are KGHDR and SFDVKD. The CDR3 length is 14 residues. Trimming removed 4 bases from V and 1 base from J, with 9 bases in between. CDR3 sequence: CATSDTLSQETQYF. As DNA, the CDR3 is TGTGCCACCAGTGACACCCTCTCCCAAGAGACCCAGTACTTC.

The chain's CDR3 is CASSSTETGNTEAFF. Here the CDR3 DNA reads TGTGCCAGCAGCTCTACAGAGACAGGGAACACTGAAGCTTTCTTT. The chain carries TRBV7-2 and TRBJ1-1; D may be TRBD1 (6 bases). Germline V gene sequence: CDR1 SGHTA, CDR2 FQGNSA. The CDR3 is 15 residues long. The V and J ends lost 4 bases and 1 base respectively, with 13 bases between them.

The chain employs TRBV10-3 and TRBJ1-2, with a weak D call TRBD1 (6 bases). The CDR3 runs 14 residues. The germline gives CDR1 ENHRY, CDR2 SYGVKD. Trimming stripped 0 bases from V and 6 bases from J, with 11 bases between. CDR3 protein: CAISESWPGDGYTF. CDR3 bases: TGTGCCATCAGTGAGTCCTGGCCAGGGGATGGCTACACCTTC.

The V and J genes are TRBV5-1 and TRBJ2-7; TRBD1 matches 9 bases. The CDR3 runs 15 residues. J gave up 5 bases and V 4 bases, and 10 bases lay outside the gene matches. The germline V gene has CDR1 SGHRS and CDR2 YFSETQ. The CDR3 sequence is CASSGGDREVHEQYF. In DNA, the CDR3 is TGCGCCAGCAGCGGGGGGGACAGGGAGGTCCACGAGCAGTACTTC. Full variable domain (rest looked up from reference TRBV5-1 and TRBJ2-7): KAGVTQTPRYLIKTRGQQVTLSCSPISGHRSVSWYQQTPGQGLQFLFEYFSETQRNKGNFPGRFSGRQFSNSRSEMNVSTLELGDSALYLCASSGGDREVHEQYFGPGTRLTVT.

The rearrangement links TRBV12-3 or TRBV12-4 to TRBJ2-2; no clear D gene. Trimming took 5 bases from V and 2 from J, leaving 15 bases between them. The CDR3 has 16 amino acids. The CDR3 spells CASSPNPPRNTGELFF. CDR3 sequence (DNA): TGTGCCAGCAGTCCCAACCCCCCAAGAAACACCGGGGAGCTGTTTTTT.

V usage is TRBV6-5 and J usage is TRBJ2-5; perhaps TRBD2 as D (6 bases). CDR1 and CDR2 (germline): MNHEY, SVGAGI. V lost 4 bases and J 2 bases, leaving 11 bases between the germline ends. The CDR3 covers 14 residues. CDR3 sequence: CASSWASAQETQYF. Written as DNA, the CDR3 is TGTGCCAGCAGTTGGGCTAGCGCACAAGAGACCCAGTACTTC.

The V gene is TRBV28, the J gene TRBJ2-7; 11 nucleotides line up with TRBD1. This CDR3 contains 14 residues. The ends lost 6 bases at V and 0 bases at J; junction bases unmatched: 1. Germline lookup yields CDR1 MDHEN and CDR2 SYDVKM. The CDR3 loop reads CASRGQGVSYEQYF. The CDR3 region has the DNA TGTGCCAGCAGGGGACAGGGGGTCTCCTACGAGCAGTACTTC.

The rearrangement links TRBV6-1 to TRBJ1-6, with TRBD1 as a possible D gene (6 bases). Germline-derived CDR1 and CDR2 are MNHNS and SASEGT. V gave up 3 bases and J gave up 0 bases, with 18 bases separating them. The CDR3 sequence is 19 residues long. The CDR3 DNA sequence: TGTGCCAGCAGTGAGCCTCGGGGGACAAAGAGCTCCTATAATTCACCCCTCCACTTT. Translated, it gives CASSEPRGTKSSYNSPLHF.

This clonotype occurred once. The rearrangement joins TRBV20-1 to TRBJ2-3, with 8 bases fitting TRBD2. The CDR3 length is 14 residues. J lost 6 bases, V lost 1 base, and 6 bases had no gene match. Germline CDR1 is DFQATT and CDR2 is SNEGSKA (reference sequence). The CDR3: CSARGLTSGDTQYF. In nucleotides, the CDR3 is TGCAGTGCTAGAGGGCTAACTAGCGGTGATACGCAGTATTTT.

This clonotype appeared once. The chain uses TRBV7-2 and TRBJ2-2, with 9 bases that match TRBD1. The V gene's germline CDR1 is SGHTA and CDR2 FQGNSA. The CDR3 totals 16 residues. V lost 5 bases to trimming and J lost 4 bases; unmatched junction nucleotides: 8. The DNA of the CDR3 is TGTGCCAGCAGCCCGGGGACAGGGAGGCGCACCGGGGAGCTGTTTTTT. Residues: CASSPGTGRRTGELFF.

V and J are TRBV12-3 or TRBV12-4 and TRBJ2-7; the D is unclear. Trimming cost V 1 base and J 3 bases, with 7 bases left between them. The CDR3 loop spans 13 amino acids. The CDR3 sequence is CASSLGARYEQYF. The DNA for the CDR3 is TGTGCCAGCAGTTTAGGGGCCCGCTACGAGCAGTACTTC.